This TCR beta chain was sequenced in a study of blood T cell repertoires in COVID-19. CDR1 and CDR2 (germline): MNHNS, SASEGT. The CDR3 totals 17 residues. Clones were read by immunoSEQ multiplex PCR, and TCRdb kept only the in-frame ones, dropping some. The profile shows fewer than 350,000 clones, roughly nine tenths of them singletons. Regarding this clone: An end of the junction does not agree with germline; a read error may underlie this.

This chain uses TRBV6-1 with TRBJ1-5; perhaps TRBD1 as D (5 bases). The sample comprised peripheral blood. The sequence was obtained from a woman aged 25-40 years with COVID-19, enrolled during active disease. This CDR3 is CASSKAVNRYSNQPQHF. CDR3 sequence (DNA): TGTGCCAGCAGTAAAGCGGTCAACAGGTATAGCAATCAGCCCCAGCATTTT.